The clone carrying this T cell receptor (beta chain) was recorded once. What it binds is not known. The table came from immunoSEQ multiplex PCR; TCRdb's copy has only in-frame clones and leaves some out. The sample records roughly 180,000 clones, roughly 91% being singletons. V gave up 5 bases and J gave up 6 bases, with 15 bases separating them. This CDR3 has 14 amino acids. Looked up from germline, CDR1 is KGHDR and CDR2 is SFDVKD. The data originate from a study of T cell responses to AZD1222 COVID-19 vaccine. Study-level findings and limits: An increase in Spike-specific TCR breadth and depth was observed after two AZD1222 doses. Donors were largely white British and mainly female; clonal diversity was possibly underestimated. A reported finding is that nearly half of spike-specific TCRs target unmutated variant regions. It was only after the peak T cell response that any repertoires were sampled.

This chain links TRBV24-1 with TRBJ1-2, with unresolved D. The starting material was peripheral blood, obtained 28 days after the second AZD1222 dose. This receptor was taken from an adult who received the AZD1222 COVID-19 vaccine. CDR3 sequence: CATSGPLSSNGYTF. The CDR3 region has the DNA TGTGCCACCAGTGGCCCCTTAAGCAGCAATGGCTACACCTTC.